This passage covers 19 T cell receptor beta chains from one sample sequenced in a study of vaccination and CD4 T cells after COVID-19. The sample's treatment: approximately nine-day PBMC culture with coronavirus spike peptide pools or control peptides (ViraFEST assay). Those CD4+ T cells from the unexposed donor predate the COVID-19 pandemic (2011-2018). Antigen specificity for these receptors is unknown. With the Oncomine TCR Beta short-read assay, DNA from cultured CD4+ T cells was sequenced. Genomic DNA was taken out of cultured CD4+ T cells by extraction. One entry per CDR3 protein, called by TCRdb with MiXCR from the PCR reads. The sample has approximately 9,400 distinct CDR3 sequences, approximately 31% seen once. The sequenced sample consisted of CD4+ T cells from blood, cultured in vitro. The origin of the receptors is a human donor in good health.

Only a few counts were recorded for this clonotype. The V call is TRBV27, the J call TRBJ1-6; 11 bases are shared with TRBD1. The germline V gene encodes CDR1 MNHEY and CDR2 SMNVEV (reference sequence). CDR3 length: 15 residues. The V segment lost 5 bases and the J segment 8 bases; nucleotides outside the gene matches: 5. CDR3 bases: TGTGCCAGCAGTCCATTGGGACAGGGGGATTCACCCCTCCACTTT. Translated: CASSPLGQGDSPLHF.

This chain links TRBV7-2 with TRBJ2-7; D is uncertain. V lost 0 bases and J 4 bases, leaving 13 bases between the germline ends. The CDR3 length is 15 residues. Germline V gives CDR1 SGHTA, CDR2 FQGNSA. The CDR3 loop reads CASSLAHGQAYEQYF. CDR3 nucleotides: TGTGCCAGCAGCTTAGCGCACGGGCAGGCGTACGAGCAGTACTTC.

This clonotype is medium-sized within its sample. The gene calls are TRBV6-1 and TRBJ1-2, with 8 nucleotides matching TRBD1. V was clipped by 8 bases and J by 2 bases; unmatched bases: 10. Germline lookup yields CDR1 MNHNS and CDR2 SASEGT. The CDR3 loop spans 15 amino acids. The DNA for the CDR3 is TGTGCCAGCGGTAAACAGGGGGTGAGCAACTATGGCTACACCTTC. Its protein is CASGKQGVSNYGYTF.

This clonotype was counted a few times. The chain is built from TRBV2 and TRBJ1-6; TRBD1 might be the D (6 bases). The CDR3 sequence is 14 residues long. V was shortened by 7 bases and J by 5 bases, with 12 bases between the two germline ends. Germline CDR1 reads SNHLY; CDR2 reads FYNNEI. CDR3 sequence: CASTWDNNNSPLHF. CDR3 nucleotide sequence: TGTGCCAGCACCTGGGACAATAATAATTCACCCCTCCACTTT.

This clonotype was counted between two and nine times. The chain links TRBV6-2 or TRBV6-3 to TRBJ1-6; maybe TRBD1 (5 bases). The CDR3 contains 14 residues. Germline CDR1 and CDR2: MNHEY and SVGEGT. Trimming shortened V by 6 bases and J by 8 bases, and 14 bases separated the two germline ends. CDR3 sequence (DNA): TGTGCCAGCAGACCACAGGCAGTTCATTCACCCCTCCACTTT. This gives the protein CASRPQAVHSPLHF.

V is TRBV6-2 or TRBV6-3 and J is TRBJ2-1; tentatively, D is TRBD1 (5 bases). Germline V gene lookup returns CDR1 MNHEY and CDR2 SVGEGT. The CDR3 runs 14 residues. With 0 bases removed from V and 5 bases from J, the gap between germline ends came to 8 bases. The CDR3 DNA follows: TGTGCCAGCAGTTACTCGACAGCCAACAATGAGCAGTTCTTC. The encoded protein is CASSYSTANNEQFF.

This clonotype was counted only a few times. The genes are TRBV27 and TRBJ1-6; TRBD1 is a possible D gene (5 bases). The V gene's germline CDR1 is MNHEY and CDR2 SMNVEV (reference sequence). The CDR3 contains 14 residues. V lost 6 bases and J 7 bases, leaving 13 bases between the germline ends. The CDR3 reads CASSLLGGNSPLHF. As DNA, the CDR3 is TGTGCCAGCAGCCTTCTGGGGGGAAATTCACCCCTCCACTTT.

Only a few counts were recorded for this clonotype. The rearrangement joins TRBV6-2 or TRBV6-3 to TRBJ1-2; a weak D match, TRBD1 (6 bases). This CDR3 comprises 15 residues. Germline V gene lookup returns CDR1 MNHEY and CDR2 SVGEGT. V lost 2 bases and J lost 8, with 18 bases in between. CDR3 protein: CASSYLGTQNVGYTF. Written as DNA, the CDR3 is TGTGCCAGCAGTTACCTCGGGACACAAAACGTGGGCTACACCTTC.

The chain recombines TRBV28 with TRBJ2-7, with a weak D call TRBD2 (6 bases). CDR3 length: 14 amino acids. Trimming cost V 2 bases and J 6 bases, with 14 bases left between them. CDR1 and CDR2 from the germline V gene are MDHEN and SYDVKM. The CDR3 reads CASSLMWEDLEQYF. CDR3 in DNA: TGTGCCAGCAGTTTAATGTGGGAGGACCTCGAGCAGTACTTC.

DNA of the CDR3: TGTGCCAGCAGCCAAGATCAGGCGCGGGAGGGACCAGATACGCAGTATTTT. It specifies CASSQDQAREGPDTQYF. The rearrangement uses TRBV4-2 and TRBJ2-3; 9 positions match TRBD2. CDR3 length equals 17 residues. Trimming at V came to 0 bases and at J to 4 bases, leaving 8 bases not matched to a gene. The germline V gene has CDR1 LGHNA and CDR2 YNFKEQ.

The chain couples TRBV7-9 to TRBJ2-1, with D possibly TRBD2 on 6 matching bases. The CDR3 length is 16 residues. The V end lost 5 bases, the J end lost 4 bases, and 18 bases lay between the germline ends. Germline loops: CDR1 SEHNR, CDR2 FQNEAQ (reference sequence). CDR3 bases: TGTGCCAGCAGCAGTAGTAGCGGAGATTTATACAATGAGCAGTTCTTC. Its protein is CASSSSSGDLYNEQFF. Drawing the rest from reference TRBV7-9 and TRBJ2-1, the complete variable domain is DTGVSQNPRHKITKRGQNVTFRCDPISEHNRLYWYRQTLGQGPEFLTYFQNEAQLEKSRLLSDRFSAERPKGSFSTLEIQRTEQGDSAMYLCASSSSSGDLYNEQFFGPGTRLTVL.

The chain is built from TRBV12-3 or TRBV12-4 and TRBJ1-5, with D hard to call. The CDR3 contains 13 residues. Between the trimmed V and J ends, which lost 3 bases and 6 bases, there was a span of 9 bases. CDR3 in amino acids: CASSLPGVQPQHF. In DNA form, the CDR3 reads TGTGCCAGCAGTTTGCCGGGAGTTCAGCCCCAGCATTTT.

The CDR3 sequence is CASSISGNYQPQHF. Written as DNA, the CDR3 is TGTGCCAGTAGTATAAGTGGAAACTATCAGCCCCAGCATTTT. The chain uses TRBV19 and TRBJ1-5; D gene uncertain. The CDR3 has 14 amino acids. V was pared by 2 bases and J by 5 bases, with 10 bases between. Germline values: CDR1 LNHDA, CDR2 SQIVND (reference sequence).

The V and J genes are TRBV6-2 or TRBV6-3 and TRBJ2-5, with TRBD2 matching over 7 bases. J gave up 7 bases and V 5 bases, and 16 bases lay outside the gene matches. Germline V gene data show CDR1 as MNHEY and CDR2 as SVGEGT. This CDR3 contains 16 residues. For the CDR3, the DNA is TGTGCCAGCAGTAGCGGGGATAGCACATTCCCAGGGACCCAGTACTTC. Protein: CASSSGDSTFPGTQYF.

The CDR3 DNA is TGTGCCAGCTCCCCCGGGGTGAACACTGAAGCTTTCTTT. Amino acid sequence: CASSPGVNTEAFF. The chain combines TRBV18 with TRBJ1-1; D remains unclear. Trimming took off 6 bases at V and 0 bases at J, with 8 bases between the two ends. This CDR3 has 13 amino acids. CDR1 KGHSH and CDR2 LQKENI come from the germline V gene.

V and J are TRBV11-3 and TRBJ2-2; D perhaps matches TRBD1 (6 bases). The CDR3 is 16 residues long. Germline V gene sequence: CDR1 SGHNT, CDR2 YENEEA. Trimming pared 1 base from V and 5 bases from J, leaving 14 bases between. The CDR3 spells CASSLAPPQGTGELFF. CDR3 in DNA: TGTGCCAGCAGCTTAGCCCCCCCCCAGGGGACCGGGGAGCTGTTTTTT.

The CDR3 spells CASSGDSYNQPQHF. The CDR3 DNA reads as TGTGCCAGCAGTGGGGACAGCTACAATCAGCCCCAGCATTTT. The rearrangement uses TRBV25-1 and TRBJ1-5; the match to TRBD1 covers 7 bases. The trim removed 4 bases at V and 3 bases at J, leaving 3 bases unmatched. Germline values: CDR1 MGHDK, CDR2 SYGVNS. CDR3 size: 14 residues.

This clonotype was detected a few times. The DNA for the CDR3 is TGTGCCAGCAGCTTAGGGGGGGTCTACCCTGAAGCTTTCTTT. It encodes CASSLGGVYPEAFF. The chain combines TRBV7-2 with TRBJ1-1; D is perhaps TRBD1 (5 bases). The CDR3 is made up of 14 amino acids. Germline V gene lookup returns CDR1 SGHTA and CDR2 FQGNSA. V was shortened by 1 base and J by 6 bases, with 12 bases between the two germline ends.

V usage is TRBV7-8 and J usage is TRBJ2-7; tentatively, D is TRBD1 or TRBD2 (6 bases each). Germline CDR1 SGHVS, CDR2 FQNEAQ. This CDR3 contains 15 residues. V was trimmed by 1 base and J by 0 bases, leaving 10 bases between them. For the CDR3, the DNA is TGTGCCAGCAGCTTAGAGGGGGGTTACTCCTACGAGCAGTACTTC. It specifies CASSLEGGYSYEQYF.